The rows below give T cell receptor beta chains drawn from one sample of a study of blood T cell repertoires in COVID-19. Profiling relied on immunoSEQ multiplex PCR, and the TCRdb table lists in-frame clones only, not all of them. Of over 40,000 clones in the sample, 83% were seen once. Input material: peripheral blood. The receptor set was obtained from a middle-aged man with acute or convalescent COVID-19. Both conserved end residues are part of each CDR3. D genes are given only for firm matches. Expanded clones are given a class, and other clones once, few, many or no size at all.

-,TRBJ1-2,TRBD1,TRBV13,TGTGCCAGCGATATCGGACAGGGGGCGGGTGGCTACACCTTC,CASDIGQGAGGYTF
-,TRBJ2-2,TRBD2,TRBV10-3,TGTGCCATCAGTGAGGCTAGCGGGAGATCGACCGGGGAGCTGTTTTTT,CAISEASGRSTGELFF
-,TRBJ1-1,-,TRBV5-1,TGCGCCAGCAGCTTAGGGGTCACGAACACTGAAGCTTTCTTT,CASSLGVTNTEAFF
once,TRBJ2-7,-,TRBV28,TGTGCCAGCCTACGTTTCGGGTACGAGCAGTACTTC,CASLRFGYEQYF
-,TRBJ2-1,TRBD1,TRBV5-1,TGCGCCAGCAGCCGGGACGTCAACAGGGGTGAGCAGTTCTTC,CASSRDVNRGEQFF
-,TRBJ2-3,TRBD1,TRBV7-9,TGTGCCAGCAGCTTCAGGACAGGGACTTCAGATACGCAGTATTTT,CASSFRTGTSDTQYF
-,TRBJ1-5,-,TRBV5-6,TGTGCCAGCACCTCTACAGGGAACGGCCAGCCCCAGCATTTT,CASTSTGNGQPQHF
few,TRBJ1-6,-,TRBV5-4,TGTGCCAGCAGCACAAGGGGGAACTCCTATAATTCACCCCTCCACTTT,CASSTRGNSYNSPLHF
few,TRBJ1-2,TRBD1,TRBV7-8,TGTGCCAGCAGCCACCGATCACAGGGGTCAGGAGGCTACACCTTC,CASSHRSQGSGGYTF
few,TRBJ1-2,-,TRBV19,TGTGCCAGTGGTGATTGGGGGCCCTCTAACTATGGCTACACCTTC,CASGDWGPSNYGYTF
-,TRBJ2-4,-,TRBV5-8,TGTGCCAGCCATGGGAGAAAAAACATTCAGTACTTC,CASHGRKNIQYF
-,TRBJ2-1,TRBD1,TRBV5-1,TGCGCCAGCAGCCGACAGACAGGGGAGGATGAGCAGTTCTTC,CASSRQTGEDEQFF
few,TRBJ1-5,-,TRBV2,TGTGCCAGCAGTTCTACAGATAGCAATCAGCCCCAGCATTTT,CASSSTDSNQPQHF
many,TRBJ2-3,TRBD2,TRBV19,TGTGCCAGTAGTATTAGAAGCGGGAGCGCAGATACGCAGTATTTT,CASSIRSGSADTQYF
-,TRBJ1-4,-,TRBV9,TGTGCCAGCAGCGGCGGACAGACACAAGTTAATGAAAAACTGTTTTTT,CASSGGQTQVNEKLFF
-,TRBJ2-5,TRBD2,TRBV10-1,TGCGCCAGCAGTCCCAGCGGGAGAGAGACCCAGTACTTC,CASSPSGRETQYF
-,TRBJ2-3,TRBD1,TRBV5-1,TGCGCCAGCAGCGAGGGACAGGGGACAGATACGCAGTATTTT,CASSEGQGTDTQYF
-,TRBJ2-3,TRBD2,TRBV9,TGTGCCAGCAGCGTAGTTAGCGGGGGCAACACAGATACGCAGTATTTT,CASSVVSGGNTDTQYF
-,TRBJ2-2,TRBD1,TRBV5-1,TGCGCCAGCAGCCCTCCTCCGGGACAGGGGGTCAACACCGGGGAGCTGTTTTTT,CASSPPPGQGVNTGELFF
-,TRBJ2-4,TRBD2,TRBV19,TGTGCCAGTAGCATGAAGGGAGGGAGAAACATTCAGTACTTC,CASSMKGGRNIQYF
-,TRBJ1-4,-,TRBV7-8,TGTGCCAGCAGCAAGCGGGGGAACCCAACTAATGAAAAACTGTTTTTT,CASSKRGNPTNEKLFF
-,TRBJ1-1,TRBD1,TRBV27,TGTGCCAGCAGTCCAGAGACAGGGCGGTGGACTGAAGCTTTCTTT,CASSPETGRWTEAFF
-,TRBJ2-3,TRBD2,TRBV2,TGTGCCAGCTATAGCGGGGGAGCCACAGATACGCAGTATTTT,CASYSGGATDTQYF
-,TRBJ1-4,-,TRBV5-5,TGTGCCAGCAGCTTGGGCATCGGGGAAAAACTGTTTTTT,CASSLGIGEKLFF
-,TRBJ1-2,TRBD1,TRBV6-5,TGTGCCAGCAGTTACGGGACAGGGGTCCTCTATGGCTACACCTTC,CASSYGTGVLYGYTF
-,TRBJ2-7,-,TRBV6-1,TGTGCCAGCAGTGAAAGGATCAGGGTGGAGGAGCAGTACTTC,CASSERIRVEEQYF
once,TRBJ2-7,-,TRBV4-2,TGTGCCAGCAGCCAAGGGGACACTCAAGCGATATACGAGCAGTACTTC,CASSQGDTQAIYEQYF
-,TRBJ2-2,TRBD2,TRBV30,TGTGCCTGGAGATTAGCGGGAGTAGGACCCGGGGAGCTGTTTTTT,CAWRLAGVGPGELFF
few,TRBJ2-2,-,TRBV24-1,TGTGCCACCAGTGATTTCAAAGGGGCGAAGACCGGGGAGCTGTTTTTT,CATSDFKGAKTGELFF
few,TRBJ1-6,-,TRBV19,TGTGCCAGTAGTATTTCAGGAAATTCACCCCTCCACTTT,CASSISGNSPLHF
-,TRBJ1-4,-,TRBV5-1,TGCGCCAGCAGTCCTATAGCCGACAGGAAGGGTAATGAAAAACTGTTTTTT,CASSPIADRKGNEKLFF
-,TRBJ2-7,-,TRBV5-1,TGCGCCAGCAACTTCGACTTCGGCGGTATCTACGAGCAGTACTTC,CASNFDFGGIYEQYF
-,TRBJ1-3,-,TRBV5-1,TGCGCCAGCAGCACCGGGGAAGGTGGAAACACCATATATTTT,CASSTGEGGNTIYF
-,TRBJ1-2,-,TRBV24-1,TGTGCCACCTCGGGTGAGCGGGGTGGCTACACCTTC,CATSGERGGYTF
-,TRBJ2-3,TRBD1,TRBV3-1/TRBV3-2,TGTGCCAGCAGCTACGGACAGGGGGGGTCTCGGGCGCAGTATTTT,CASSYGQGGSRAQYF
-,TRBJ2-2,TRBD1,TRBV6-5,TGTGCCAGCAGTTACTCCAGACAGGGAATAGGCGGGGAGCTGTTTTTT,CASSYSRQGIGGELFF
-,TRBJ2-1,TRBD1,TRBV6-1,TGTGCCAGCAGTGAACTGACAGGGTGGTACCTACAATCTGGAAATGAGCAGTTCTTC,CASSELTGWYLQSGNEQFF
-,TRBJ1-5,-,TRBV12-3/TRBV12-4,TGTGCCAGCAGTTTAGGAGAGACATTGCCCCAGCATTTT,CASSLGETLPQHF
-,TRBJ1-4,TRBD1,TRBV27,TGTGCCAGCAGCCCAGGACAGGGATCGGCTAATGAAAAACTGTTTTTT,CASSPGQGSANEKLFF
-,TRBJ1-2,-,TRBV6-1,TGTGCCAGCAGTGAAGCCTGGCGGAGTAGCTATGGCTACACCTTC,CASSEAWRSSYGYTF
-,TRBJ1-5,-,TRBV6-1,TGTGCCAGCAGTGAAGCGCGCGGACATAGCAATCAGCCCCAGCATTTT,CASSEARGHSNQPQHF
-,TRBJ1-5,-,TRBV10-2,TGCGCCAGCAGTGACGGGGGCAATCAGCCCCAGCATTTT,CASSDGGNQPQHF
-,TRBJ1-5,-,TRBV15,TGTGCCACCAGCAAAGATTTCGGGGGTCAGCCCCAGCATTTT,CATSKDFGGQPQHF
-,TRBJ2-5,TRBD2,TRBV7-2,TGTGCCAGCAGCCCCGGGGGGGCGGCCGAGACCCAGTACTTC,CASSPGGAAETQYF
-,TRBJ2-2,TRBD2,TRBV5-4,TGTGCCAGCACTCTCGGACTAGCGGGCGTCGGGAACACCGGGGAGCTGTTTTTT,CASTLGLAGVGNTGELFF
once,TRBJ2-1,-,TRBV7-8,TGTGCCAGCAGCGAAGAGAATAGCTCCTACAATGAGCAGTTCTTC,CASSEENSSYNEQFF
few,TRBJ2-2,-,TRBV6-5,TGTGCCAGCAAGGCGGGAAGGAACACCGGGGAGCTGTTTTTT,CASKAGRNTGELFF
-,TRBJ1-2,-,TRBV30,TGTGCCTGGACCCTCGGAGATTCCAGCTCCTATGGCTACACCTTC,CAWTLGDSSSYGYTF
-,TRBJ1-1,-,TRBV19,TGTGCCAGTAGTGAAAGGAGAAACACTGAAGCTTTCTTT,CASSERRNTEAFF
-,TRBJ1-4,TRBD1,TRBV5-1,TGCGCCAGCAGCCTTCCGGGACAGGGGGGGCCTAATGAAAAACTGTTTTTT,CASSLPGQGGPNEKLFF
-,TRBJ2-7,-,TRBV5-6,TGTGCCAGCAGCCCCGGGGTGCGGGGCTCCTACGAGCAGTACTTC,CASSPGVRGSYEQYF
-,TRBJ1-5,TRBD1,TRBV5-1,TGCGCCAGCAGCCAGACAGGGAATCAGCCCCAGCATTTT,CASSQTGNQPQHF
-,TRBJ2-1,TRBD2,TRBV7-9,TGTGCCAGCAGGAGGCGGACTAGCGGGAGCAATGAGCAGTTCTTC,CASRRRTSGSNEQFF
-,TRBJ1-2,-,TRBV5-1,TGCGCCAGCAGCTTGATGCCAGGGACTAACTATGGCTACACCTTC,CASSLMPGTNYGYTF
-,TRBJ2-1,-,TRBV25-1,TGTGCCAGCAGTGGCGGGGACAGATCCTACAATGAGCAGTTCTTC,CASSGGDRSYNEQFF
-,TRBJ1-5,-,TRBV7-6,TGTGCCAGCAGGTTCCAGGGGCGGCTTAATCAGCCCCAGCATTTT,CASRFQGRLNQPQHF
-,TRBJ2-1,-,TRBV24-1,TGTGCCACCAGTGATCCCCGACGGGGTCGGGATGAGCAGTTCTTC,CATSDPRRGRDEQFF